The clone carrying this T cell receptor beta chain is a singleton in its sample. Sequenced by immunoSEQ multiplex PCR; TCRdb stores in-frame clones only, minus some. The sample has 50,000 or so clones; around 90% are singletons. The sample originates from a study of T cell changes during pregnancy in multiple sclerosis. The CDR3 has 14 residues. With V trimmed by 9 bases and J by 11 bases, 12 bases remained unmatched. Per germline, CDR1 SNHLY and CDR2 FYNNEI. The origin of this receptor is a female donor with multiple sclerosis, enrolled in a pregnancy study. Sequencing used CD4+ T cells from peripheral blood mononuclear cells, obtained in the second trimester of pregnancy. The chain recombines TRBV2 with TRBJ2-3; 12 bases line up with TRBD2. CDR3 coding DNA: TGTGCCAGTACGTCTAGCGGGGGGGCCGAACTGCAGTATTTT. Its protein product is CASTSSGGAELQYF.